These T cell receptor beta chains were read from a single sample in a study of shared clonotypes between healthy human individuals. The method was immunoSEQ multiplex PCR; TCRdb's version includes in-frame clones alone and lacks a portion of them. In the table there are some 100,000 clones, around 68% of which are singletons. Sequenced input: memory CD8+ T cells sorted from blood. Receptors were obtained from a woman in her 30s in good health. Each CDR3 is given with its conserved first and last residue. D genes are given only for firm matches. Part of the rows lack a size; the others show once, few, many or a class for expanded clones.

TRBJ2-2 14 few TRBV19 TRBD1 CATSGQGNTGELFF TGTGCCACCTCAGGACAGGGTAACACCGGGGAGCTGTTTTTT
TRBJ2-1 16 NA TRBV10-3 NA CAIAGTGSTLYNEQFF TGTGCCATCGCGGGAACCGGGTCTACCTTATACAATGAGCAGTTCTTC
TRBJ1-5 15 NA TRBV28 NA CASSLAGARNQPQHF TGTGCCAGCAGTTTAGCGGGGGCGCGGAATCAGCCCCAGCATTTT
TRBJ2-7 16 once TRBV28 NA CASSYTSLAAGYEQYF TGTGCCAGCAGTTACACCTCTCTTGCAGCTGGCTACGAGCAGTACTTC
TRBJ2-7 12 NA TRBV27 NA CASSSAPPSQYF TGTGCCAGCAGTTCCGCACCCCCGTCGCAGTACTTC
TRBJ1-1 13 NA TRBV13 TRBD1 CASSRTGETEAFF TGTGCCAGCAGCCGGACAGGGGAAACTGAAGCTTTCTTT
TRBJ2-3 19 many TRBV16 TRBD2 CASSQRVPSGSLSTDTQYF TGTGCCAGCAGCCAAAGAGTCCCTAGCGGGAGTTTGAGCACAGATACGCAGTATTTT
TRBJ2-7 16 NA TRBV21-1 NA CASSKLTGGYSYEQYF TGTGCCAGCAGCAAACTCACAGGGGGCTATTCCTACGAGCAGTACTTC
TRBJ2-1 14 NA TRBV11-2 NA CASSLLSSYNEQFF TGTGCCAGCAGCTTACTGTCCTCCTACAATGAGCAGTTCTTC
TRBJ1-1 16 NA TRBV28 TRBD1 CASTPLRAGGYTEAFF TGTGCCAGCACCCCCCTGCGGGCAGGGGGGTACACTGAAGCTTTCTTT
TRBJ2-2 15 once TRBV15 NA CATSPIYGGTGELFF TGTGCCACCAGTCCAATTTACGGGGGCACCGGGGAGCTGTTTTTT
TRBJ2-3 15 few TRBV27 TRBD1 CASSRGGTGEDTQYF TGTGCCAGCAGTCGAGGGGGGACAGGGGAAGATACGCAGTATTTT
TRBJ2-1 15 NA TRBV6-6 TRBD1 CASSEDGTGPYEQFF TGTGCCAGCAGTGAGGACGGGACAGGTCCGTATGAGCAGTTCTTC
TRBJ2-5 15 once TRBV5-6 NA CASSSDDLAIETQYF TGTGCCAGCAGCTCCGATGACTTAGCGATAGAGACCCAGTACTTC
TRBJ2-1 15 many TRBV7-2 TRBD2 CASSLTSELYNEQFF TGTGCCAGCAGCTTAACTAGCGAGCTTTACAATGAGCAGTTCTTC
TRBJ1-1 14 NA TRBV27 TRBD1 CASSSTGVGTEAFF TGTGCCAGCAGTTCGACAGGGGTGGGCACTGAAGCTTTCTTT
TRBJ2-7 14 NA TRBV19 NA CASSPASAPHEQYF TGTGCCAGTAGCCCGGCTAGCGCTCCTCACGAGCAGTACTTC
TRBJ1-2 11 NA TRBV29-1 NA CSVATYYGYTF TGCAGCGTTGCAACCTACTATGGCTACACCTTC
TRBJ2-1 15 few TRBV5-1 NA CASSLVLSSYNEQFF TGCGCCAGCAGCTTGGTCTTAAGCTCCTACAATGAGCAGTTCTTC
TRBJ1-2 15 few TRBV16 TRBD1 CASSPRDRSNYGYTF TGTGCCAGCAGCCCTCGGGACAGATCTAACTATGGCTACACCTTC
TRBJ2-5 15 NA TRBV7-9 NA CASSPGPQTQETQYF TGTGCCAGCAGCCCCGGACCGCAGACACAAGAGACCCAGTACTTC
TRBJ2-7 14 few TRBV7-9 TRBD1 CASSARAGGGEQYF TGTGCCAGCAGCGCACGTGCAGGGGGTGGAGAGCAGTACTTC
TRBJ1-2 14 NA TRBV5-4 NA CASSLEGDVYGYTF TGTGCCAGCAGCTTGGAAGGGGACGTCTATGGCTACACCTTC
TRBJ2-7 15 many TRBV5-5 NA CASSLDGSGSYEQYF TGTGCCAGCAGCTTGGACGGGAGTGGATCCTACGAGCAGTACTTC
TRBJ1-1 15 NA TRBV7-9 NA CASSLAYGPNTEAFF TGTGCCAGCAGCTTAGCCTACGGACCGAACACTGAAGCTTTCTTT
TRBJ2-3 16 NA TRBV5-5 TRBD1 CASSLTPGQGTDTQYF TGTGCCAGCAGTCTTACCCCGGGACAGGGCACAGATACGCAGTATTTT
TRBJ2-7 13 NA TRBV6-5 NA CASSYSERYEQYF TGTGCCAGCAGTTACTCGGAACGTTACGAGCAGTACTTC
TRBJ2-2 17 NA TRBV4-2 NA CASSQDHAGNIAGELFF TGTGCCAGCAGCCAAGATCACGCAGGGAATATCGCCGGGGAGCTGTTTTTT
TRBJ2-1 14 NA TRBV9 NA CASSVGGGSNEQFF TGTGCCAGCAGCGTAGGGGGCGGAAGCAATGAGCAGTTCTTC
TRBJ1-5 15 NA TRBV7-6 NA CASSLGFRGGQPQHF TGTGCCAGCAGCTTAGGGTTCAGGGGCGGTCAGCCCCAGCATTTT
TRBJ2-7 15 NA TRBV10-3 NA CAISEQGTAGAEQYF TGTGCCATCAGTGAGCAGGGGACAGCGGGGGCCGAGCAGTACTTC
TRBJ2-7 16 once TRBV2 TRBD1 CASSEYLTGGYDEQYF TGTGCCAGCAGTGAATATTTGACAGGGGGCTACGACGAGCAGTACTTC
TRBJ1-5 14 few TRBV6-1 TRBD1 CASNPGGGGQPQHF TGTGCCAGCAACCCAGGGGGGGGAGGACAGCCCCAGCATTTT
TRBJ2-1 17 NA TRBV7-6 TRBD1 CASSPHGQGEIYNEQFF TGTGCCAGCAGCCCCCACGGACAGGGAGAAATCTACAATGAGCAGTTCTTC
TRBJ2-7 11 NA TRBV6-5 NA CASSSYYEQYF TGTGCCAGCAGTTCATACTACGAGCAGTACTTC
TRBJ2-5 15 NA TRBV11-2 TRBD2 CASSFGGRVQETQYF TGTGCCAGCAGCTTTGGGGGGAGGGTCCAAGAGACCCAGTACTTC
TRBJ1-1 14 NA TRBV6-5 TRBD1 CASSGQGPNTEAFF TGTGCCAGCAGTGGACAGGGACCGAACACTGAAGCTTTCTTT
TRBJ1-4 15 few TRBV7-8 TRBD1 CASSGGTATNEKLFF TGTGCCAGCAGCGGGGGGACAGCAACTAATGAAAAACTGTTTTTT
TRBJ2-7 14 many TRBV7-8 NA CASSPGGRSYEQYF TGTGCCAGCAGCCCCGGTGGCAGATCTTACGAGCAGTACTTC
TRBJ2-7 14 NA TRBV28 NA CASSSTGWLGEQYF TGTGCCAGCAGTTCCACCGGGTGGTTGGGCGAGCAGTACTTC
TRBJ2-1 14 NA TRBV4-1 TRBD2 CASGAGSWDNEQFF TGCGCCAGTGGAGCGGGATCGTGGGACAATGAGCAGTTCTTC
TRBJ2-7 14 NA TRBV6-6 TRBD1 CASSFTGDPYEQYF TGTGCCAGCAGCTTCACAGGGGACCCCTACGAGCAGTACTTC
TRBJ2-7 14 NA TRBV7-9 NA CASSFSGVDYEQYF TGTGCCAGCAGCTTTTCAGGGGTCGACTACGAGCAGTACTTC
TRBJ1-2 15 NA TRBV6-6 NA CASSYSRGNPYGYTF TGTGCCAGCAGTTACTCGAGGGGTAACCCTTATGGCTACACCTTC
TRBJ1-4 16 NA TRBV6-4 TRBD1 CASSPLPGGASEKLFF TGTGCCAGCAGCCCTCTTCCAGGGGGCGCAAGTGAAAAACTGTTTTTT
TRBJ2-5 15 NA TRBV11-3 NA CASSLGNLPGETQYF TGTGCCAGCAGCTTAGGAAACCTCCCCGGAGAGACCCAGTACTTC
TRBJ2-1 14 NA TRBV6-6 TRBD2 CASNPGTTYNEQFF TGTGCCAGCAATCCCGGGACTACGTACAATGAGCAGTTCTTC
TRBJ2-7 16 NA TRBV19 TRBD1 CASSIGAGQDSYEQYF TGTGCCAGTAGTATAGGCGCTGGACAGGACTCCTACGAGCAGTACTTC
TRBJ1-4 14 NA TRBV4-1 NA CASSQSLGREKLFF TGCGCCAGCAGCCAAAGCCTGGGCCGGGAAAAACTGTTTTTT
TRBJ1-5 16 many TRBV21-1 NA CASSKVEEGEGQPQHF TGTGCCAGCAGCAAAGTAGAGGAGGGAGAGGGTCAGCCCCAGCATTTT
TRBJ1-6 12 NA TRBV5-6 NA CASSSQYSPLHF TGTGCCAGCAGCTCCCAATATTCACCCCTCCACTTT
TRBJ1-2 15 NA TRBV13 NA CASSLVGSSDYGYTF TGTGCCAGCAGCTTAGTAGGGAGCAGCGACTATGGCTACACCTTC
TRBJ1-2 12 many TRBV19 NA CATGGWSYGYTF TGTGCCACCGGCGGGTGGTCCTATGGCTACACCTTC
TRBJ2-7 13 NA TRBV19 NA CATAGGIPYEQYF TGTGCCACGGCCGGTGGTATCCCCTACGAGCAGTACTTC
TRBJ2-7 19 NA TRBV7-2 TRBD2 CASSLEGPGLAGCSYEQYF TGTGCCAGCAGCTTAGAGGGGCCGGGACTAGCGGGATGCTCCTACGAGCAGTACTTC
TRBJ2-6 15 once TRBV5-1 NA CASSLGSSGANVLTF TGCGCCAGCAGCTTGGGTAGCTCTGGGGCCAACGTCCTGACTTTC